The T cell receptor beta chain under discussion was sequenced for a study of cytomegalovirus exposure and HLA in healthy donors. As for this clone: Its target is not known.

The donors (healthy individuals) were bone marrow donors. While unrecorded immune exposures were likely, the donors were nominally healthy when sampled. Broader study findings: An analysis done earlier found most TCR beta V segments productive about 87% or about 30% of the time.

It was with 60 Vbeta and 13 Jbeta primers that the PCR ran. Only in-frame clones appear in the TCRdb table, and some are missing; sequencing was by immunoSEQ multiplex PCR. The data hold about 150,000 clones, with 75% to 90% observed a single time. The TCR originated in a male donor in good health and CMV-seronegative. Sequenced input: PBMCs.

The CDR3 reads CASSLTGRSYGYTF. DNA for the CDR3: TGTGCCAGCAGCCTGACAGGGCGCAGCTATGGCTACACCTTC. The V call is TRBV27, the J call TRBJ1-2, with 7 bases identical to TRBD1. This CDR3 contains 14 residues. Germline V gives CDR1 MNHEY, CDR2 SMNVEV (reference sequence). The V segment lost 6 bases and the J segment 4 bases; nucleotides outside the gene matches: 8.